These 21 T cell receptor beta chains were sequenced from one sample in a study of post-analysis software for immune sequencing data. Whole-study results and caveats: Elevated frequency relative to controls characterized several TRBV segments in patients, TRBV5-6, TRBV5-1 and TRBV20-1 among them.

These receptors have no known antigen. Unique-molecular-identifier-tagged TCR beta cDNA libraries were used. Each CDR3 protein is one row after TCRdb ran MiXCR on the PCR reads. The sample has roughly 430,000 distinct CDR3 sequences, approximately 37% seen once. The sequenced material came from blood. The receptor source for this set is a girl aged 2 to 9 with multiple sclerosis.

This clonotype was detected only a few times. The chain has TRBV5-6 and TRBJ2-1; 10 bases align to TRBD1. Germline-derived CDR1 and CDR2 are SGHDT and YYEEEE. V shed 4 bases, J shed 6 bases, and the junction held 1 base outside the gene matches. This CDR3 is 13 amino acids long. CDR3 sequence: CASSRDRGNEQFF. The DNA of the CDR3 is TGTGCCAGCAGCAGGGACAGGGGCAATGAGCAGTTCTTC.

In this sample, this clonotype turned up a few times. This CDR3 reads CASSYTGANVLTF. For the CDR3, the DNA is TGTGCCAGCAGTTATACTGGGGCCAACGTCCTGACTTTC. The V gene is TRBV6-6, the J gene TRBJ2-6; D is undetermined. Trimming removed 3 bases at V and 2 bases at J, with 2 bases between. Germline loops: CDR1 MNHNY, CDR2 SVGAGI (reference sequence). This CDR3 region has 13 residues.

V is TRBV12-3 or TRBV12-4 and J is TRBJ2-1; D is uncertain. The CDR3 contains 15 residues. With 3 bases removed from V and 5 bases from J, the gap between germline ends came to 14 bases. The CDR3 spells CASSLRRSRDNEQFF. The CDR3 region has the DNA TGTGCCAGCAGTTTGCGGAGAAGTCGGGACAATGAGCAGTTCTTC.

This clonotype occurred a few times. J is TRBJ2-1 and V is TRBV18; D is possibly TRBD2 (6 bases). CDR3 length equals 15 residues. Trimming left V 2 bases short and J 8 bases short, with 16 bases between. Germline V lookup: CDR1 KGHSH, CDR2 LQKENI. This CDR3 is CASSPTRAGMDEQFF. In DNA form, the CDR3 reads TGTGCCAGCTCACCAACTAGGGCGGGGATGGATGAGCAGTTCTTC.

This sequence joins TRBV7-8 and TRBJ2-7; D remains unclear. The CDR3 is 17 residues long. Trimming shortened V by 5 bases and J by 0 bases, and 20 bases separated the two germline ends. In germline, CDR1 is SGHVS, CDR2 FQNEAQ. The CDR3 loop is CASSDSLLGRNSYEQYF. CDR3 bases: TGTGCCAGCAGCGATAGCCTCCTCGGTAGGAACTCCTACGAGCAGTACTTC.

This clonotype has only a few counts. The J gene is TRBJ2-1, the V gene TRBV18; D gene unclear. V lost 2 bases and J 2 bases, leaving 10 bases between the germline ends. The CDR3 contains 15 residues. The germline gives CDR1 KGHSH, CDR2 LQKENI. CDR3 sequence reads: CASSPSGQTYNEQFF. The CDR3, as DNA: TGTGCCAGCTCACCATCCGGCCAGACCTACAATGAGCAGTTCTTC.

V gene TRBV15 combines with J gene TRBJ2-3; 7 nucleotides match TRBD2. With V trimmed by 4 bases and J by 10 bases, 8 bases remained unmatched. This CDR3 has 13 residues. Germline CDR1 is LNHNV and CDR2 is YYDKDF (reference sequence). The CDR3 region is CATSIPGDYAQYF. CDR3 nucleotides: TGTGCCACCAGCATCCCGGGGGACTACGCGCAGTATTTT.

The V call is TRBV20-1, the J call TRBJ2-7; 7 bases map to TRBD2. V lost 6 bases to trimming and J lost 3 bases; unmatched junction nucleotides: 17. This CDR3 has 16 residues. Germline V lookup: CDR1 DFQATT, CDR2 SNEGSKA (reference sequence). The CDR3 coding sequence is TGCAGTGCCCCCAGCCCCGGGACTAAGTCTTACTACGAGCAGTACTTC. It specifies CSAPSPGTKSYYEQYF.

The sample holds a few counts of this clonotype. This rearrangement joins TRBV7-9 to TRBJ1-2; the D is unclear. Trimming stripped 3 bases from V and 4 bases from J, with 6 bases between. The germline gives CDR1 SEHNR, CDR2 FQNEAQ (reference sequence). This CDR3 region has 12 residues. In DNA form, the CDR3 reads TGTGCCAGCAGCTTCACAACCTATGGCTACACCTTC. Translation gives CASSFTTYGYTF.

As DNA, the CDR3 is TGCGCCAGCAGCCAACCGGGACAGTCCTACAATGAGCAGTTCTTC. Residues: CASSQPGQSYNEQFF. The chain combines TRBV4-1 with TRBJ2-1; 7 bases agree with TRBD1. CDR3 length: 15 residues. The V segment lost 2 bases and the J segment 1 base; nucleotides outside the gene matches: 2. The germline CDR1 and CDR2 sequences are MGHRA and YSYEKL.

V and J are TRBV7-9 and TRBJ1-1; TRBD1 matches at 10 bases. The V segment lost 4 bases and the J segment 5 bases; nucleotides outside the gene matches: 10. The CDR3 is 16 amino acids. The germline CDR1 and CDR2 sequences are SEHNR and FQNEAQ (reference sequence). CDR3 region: CASSSPTGGPKTEAFF. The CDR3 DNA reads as TGTGCCAGCAGCTCCCCGACAGGGGGCCCTAAGACTGAAGCTTTCTTT.

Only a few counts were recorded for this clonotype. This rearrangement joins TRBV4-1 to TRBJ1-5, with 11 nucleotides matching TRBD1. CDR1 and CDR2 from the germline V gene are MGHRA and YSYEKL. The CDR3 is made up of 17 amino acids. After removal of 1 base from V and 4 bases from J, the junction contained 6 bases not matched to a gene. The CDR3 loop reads CASSQGFRDRGNQPQHF. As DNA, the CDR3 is TGCGCCAGCAGCCAAGGTTTCCGGGACAGGGGGAATCAGCCCCAGCATTTT.

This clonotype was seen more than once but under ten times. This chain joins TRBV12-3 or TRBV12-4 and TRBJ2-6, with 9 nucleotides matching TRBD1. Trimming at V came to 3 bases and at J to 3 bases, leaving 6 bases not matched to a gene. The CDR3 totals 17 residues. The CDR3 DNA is TGTGCCAGCAGTTTTTCGGACAGGGGTGGTGGGGCCAACGTCCTGACTTTC. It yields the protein CASSFSDRGGGANVLTF.

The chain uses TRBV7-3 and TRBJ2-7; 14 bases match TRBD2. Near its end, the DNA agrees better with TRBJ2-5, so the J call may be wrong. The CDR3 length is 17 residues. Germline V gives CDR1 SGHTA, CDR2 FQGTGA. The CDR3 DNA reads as TGTGCCAGCAGCTTAAATGTCGGACTAGCGGGAGGAGAGACCCAGTACTTC. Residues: CASSLNVGLAGGETQYF.

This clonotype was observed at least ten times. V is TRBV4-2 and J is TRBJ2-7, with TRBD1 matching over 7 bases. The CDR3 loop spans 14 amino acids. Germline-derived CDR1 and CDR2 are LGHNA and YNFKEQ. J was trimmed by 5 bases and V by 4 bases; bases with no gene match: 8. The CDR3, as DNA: TGTGCCAGCAGCCCCCTGGGGACAGCCGACGAGCAGTACTTC. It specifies CASSPLGTADEQYF.

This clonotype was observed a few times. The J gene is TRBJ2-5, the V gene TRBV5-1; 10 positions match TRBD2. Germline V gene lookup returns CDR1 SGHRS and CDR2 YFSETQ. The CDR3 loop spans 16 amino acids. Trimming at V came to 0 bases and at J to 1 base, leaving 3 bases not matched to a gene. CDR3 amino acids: CASSLALAGPQETQYF. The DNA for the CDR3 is TGCGCCAGCAGCTTGGCACTAGCGGGACCCCAAGAGACCCAGTACTTC.

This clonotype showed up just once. The chain's CDR3 is CASSLAGQGPLYNEQFF. The CDR3 region has the DNA TGTGCCAGCAGCTTAGCTGGACAGGGCCCCCTTTACAATGAGCAGTTCTTC. The rearrangement links TRBV7-2 to TRBJ2-1, with 8 bases fitting TRBD1. V lost 0 bases to trimming and J lost 4 bases; unmatched junction nucleotides: 8. The CDR3 is 17 residues long. Germline CDR1 is SGHTA and CDR2 is FQGNSA.

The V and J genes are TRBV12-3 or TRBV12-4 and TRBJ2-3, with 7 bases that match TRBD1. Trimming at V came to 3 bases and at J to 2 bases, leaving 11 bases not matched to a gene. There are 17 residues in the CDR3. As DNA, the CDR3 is TGTGCCAGCAGTTTTAGACCGGACAGGAAGATCACAGATACGCAGTATTTT. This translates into CASSFRPDRKITDTQYF.

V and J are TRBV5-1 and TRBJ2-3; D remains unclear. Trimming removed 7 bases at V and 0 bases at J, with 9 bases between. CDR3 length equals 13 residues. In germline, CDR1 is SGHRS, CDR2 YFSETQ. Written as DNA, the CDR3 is TGCGCCAGCTCAATGACTAGCACAGATACGCAGTATTTT. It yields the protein CASSMTSTDTQYF.

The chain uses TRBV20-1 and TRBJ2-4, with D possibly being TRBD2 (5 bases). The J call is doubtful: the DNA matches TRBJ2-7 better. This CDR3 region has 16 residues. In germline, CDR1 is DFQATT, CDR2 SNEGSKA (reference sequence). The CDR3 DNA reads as TGCAGTGCTAGGTCCCTCTTTCGAGGGTCGAGCTACGAGCAGTACTTC. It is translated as CSARSLFRGSSYEQYF.

The CDR3 DNA reads TGCAGTGCTAGAACGTGGGGTCGGGAGACCCAGTACTTC. Translating gives CSARTWGRETQYF. The J gene is TRBJ2-5, the V gene TRBV20-1; no clear D. V was cut by 2 bases and J by 5 bases, with 12 bases left in between. The CDR3 is 13 residues long. CDR1 is DFQATT and CDR2 is SNEGSKA in the germline V gene (reference sequence).